In its sample, the clone carrying this T cell receptor (beta chain) was seen many times. Its specificity is not known. The data were taken from a study of regulatory T cells in long-lasting Graves disease. Study-wide results and limits: Possibly, accuracy suffered from the small sample size. Lower TCR diversity characterized persistent Graves' patients relative to newly diagnosed patients.

Building the TCR beta libraries relied on iRepertoire HTBI primers, and CDR3 regions underwent Arm-PCR. Methods used by the authors: Segment identification across samples yielded 60 to 80 TRBV and 12 to 15 TRBJ segments. TCRdb reprocessed the multiplex PCR reads via MiXCR and lists one record per CDR3 protein. None of the V and J calls come from the authors' own analysis; TCRdb made them. The sample holds roughly 380,000 distinct CDR3 sequences; less than 20% are singletons and the top ten take approximately 22%. Time point of the sample: newly diagnosed GD, antithyroid drugs for less than 3 months. PBMC RNA served as the TCR library source. The V end was cut by 3 bases, the J end by 3 bases, with 9 bases between. Germline V CDR1 and CDR2: DFQATT, SNEGSKA (reference sequence). The CDR3 length is 13 residues.

The starting material was peripheral blood mononuclear cells (PBMCs), obtained at new diagnosis, from a patient treated with antithyroid drugs. The clonotype originates from a female donor with Graves disease. V gene TRBV20-1 combines with J gene TRBJ1-3; no clear D gene. CDR3 in amino acids: CSASITLGNTIYF. The CDR3 region has the DNA TGCAGTGCTAGTATAACACTTGGAAACACCATATATTTT.